The rows below give T cell receptor beta chains drawn from one sample of a study of monozygotic twins with cystic fibrosis. The table came from immunoSEQ multiplex PCR; TCRdb's copy has only in-frame clones and leaves some out. The data show 8,000 to 10,000 clones, 91% seen once. The sequenced material came from blood. These receptors were obtained from a boy aged 2-15 years with cystic fibrosis. CDR3s include the opening cysteine and the closing phenylalanine or tryptophan.

TRBV2	TRBJ1-1	CASSDLFEAFF
TRBV27	TRBJ1-2	CASRPGQGANYGYTF
TRBV19	TRBJ1-2	CASRSGTGVHYGYTF
TRBV7-3	TRBJ2-1	CASSPTPTSGGAGEQFF
TRBV6-5	TRBJ1-5	CASSYSRRYQPQHF
TRBV7-9	TRBJ1-4	CASSSVYLGQAEKLFF
TRBV5-4	TRBJ2-3	CASSFSTRIENTQYF
TRBV5-1	TRBJ1-2	CASSPDSPLDYGYTF
TRBV30	TRBJ1-2	CAWTVGGESGYTF
TRBV2	TRBJ1-1	CASSEFGSAEAFF
TRBV30	.	CAWRDSYEQYF
TRBV11-3	TRBJ2-3	CASSLEGGRSDTQYF
TRBV27	TRBJ1-2	CASQGVGSYGYTF
TRBV6-5	TRBJ1-1	CASSFGTVRNTEAFF
TRBV30	TRBJ2-5	CAWRSQETQYF
TRBV5-1	TRBJ2-2	CASNPIIFTGELFF